Shown below are 19 T cell receptor beta chains from a single sample sequenced in a study of post-analysis software for immune sequencing data. Whole-study findings and limits: Higher frequency in patients than in controls was seen for about five TRBV segments, with TRBV5-6, TRBV5-1 and TRBV20-1 among them.

Antigen specificity for these receptors is unknown. The library was made from cDNA and included unique molecular identifiers. TCRdb reprocessed the PCR reads with MiXCR, giving one entry per CDR3 protein. There are 750,000 to 950,000 distinct CDR3 sequences in the sample; roughly 50% occur only once, and about 4.5% lies in the top ten. The source material was blood. The receptors stem from a girl aged 10 to 17 with multiple sclerosis.

V and J are TRBV25-1 and TRBJ1-1, with 12 nucleotides matching TRBD1. The CDR3 consists of 16 residues. With 4 bases clipped from V and 4 bases from J, the junction kept 7 bases outside the gene matches. Germline V CDR1 and CDR2: MGHDK, SYGVNS. The CDR3 DNA follows: TGTGCCAGCAGTGCCCTCGGGACAGGGGGCGGCACTGAAGCTTTCTTT. It translates to CASSALGTGGGTEAFF.

This clonotype was counted only a few times. The V call is TRBV5-1, the J call TRBJ2-7; 7 positions agree with TRBD1. Per germline, CDR1 SGHRS and CDR2 YFSETQ. CDR3 length equals 17 residues. J was trimmed by 7 bases and V by 4 bases; bases with no gene match: 20. CDR3 bases: TGCGCCAGCAGCCCTTTCGGACAGGTCGTTCGGTCCTCTGAGCAGTACTTC. It specifies CASSPFGQVVRSSEQYF.

The chain employs TRBV28 and TRBJ2-3; 9 positions match TRBD2. The CDR3 covers 19 residues. V dropped 5 bases and J dropped 0; count of bases not matched to a gene: 15. Germline V gene lookup returns CDR1 MDHEN and CDR2 SYDVKM. The CDR3 sequence is CASSLLLSASGTSTDTQYF. The CDR3, as DNA: TGTGCCAGCAGTCTACTCCTAAGTGCTAGCGGGACAAGCACAGATACGCAGTATTTT.

This clonotype occurred a few times. V gene TRBV18 combines with J gene TRBJ2-6; no clear D. There are 16 residues in the CDR3. The V gene lost 2 bases and the J gene lost 0 bases, with 8 bases spanning the gap. Germline CDR1 reads KGHSH; CDR2 reads LQKENI. The CDR3 spells CASSPVLISGANVLTF. Here the CDR3 DNA reads TGTGCCAGCTCACCAGTATTGATCTCTGGGGCCAACGTCCTGACTTTC.

The DNA for the CDR3 is TGCAGCGTTCAGACCGGTTATGAGCAGTTCTTC. Protein sequence: CSVQTGYEQFF. J is TRBJ2-1 and V is TRBV29-1; D remains unclear. CDR1 SQVTM and CDR2 ANQGSEA come from the germline V gene. The CDR3 has 11 residues. The V end lost 5 bases, the J end lost 8 bases, and 10 bases lay between the germline ends.

The chain combines TRBV5-1 with TRBJ2-4; TRBD2 might be the D (5 bases). The V gene lost 3 bases and the J gene lost 6 bases, with 10 bases spanning the gap. The CDR3 length is 13 residues. Germline values: CDR1 SGHRS, CDR2 YFSETQ. CDR3 amino acids: CASSSGKGNIQYF. The CDR3, as DNA: TGCGCCAGCAGCTCCGGGAAGGGAAACATTCAGTACTTC.

The chain combines TRBV18 with TRBJ2-1, with 9 positions matching TRBD2. This CDR3 spans 16 amino acids. Germline CDR1 and CDR2: KGHSH and LQKENI. Germline trimming cut 2 bases from V and 4 bases from J; bases unmatched to any gene: 6. The CDR3 loop reads CASSPIAGAVYNEQFF. The CDR3 DNA reads as TGTGCCAGCTCACCAATAGCGGGAGCTGTTTACAATGAGCAGTTCTTC.

The V and J genes are TRBV20-1 and TRBJ1-5, with 8 bases lining up with TRBD1. This CDR3 has 14 amino acids. The germline gives CDR1 DFQATT, CDR2 SNEGSKA (reference sequence). J gave up 0 bases and V 7 bases, and 5 bases lay outside the gene matches. CDR3 amino acids: CSGKDRVSNQPQHF. CDR3 sequence (DNA): TGCAGTGGCAAGGACAGGGTTAGCAATCAGCCCCAGCATTTT.

The V call is TRBV20-1, the J call TRBJ2-1, with 7 bases fitting TRBD2. The V gene's germline CDR1 is DFQATT and CDR2 SNEGSKA (reference sequence). V was clipped by 5 bases and J by 12 bases; unmatched bases: 19. This CDR3 has 15 amino acids. The CDR3, as DNA: TGCAGTGCTGAAGTGGTAAGCGGGACCTCCAGTGTGCAGTTCTTC. Amino acids: CSAEVVSGTSSVQFF.

This clonotype was observed a few times. The chain employs TRBV14 and TRBJ2-5; no definite D call. Matching the DNA end better, TRBJ2-7 makes the J call doubtful. The CDR3 sequence is 17 residues long. Germline CDR1 and CDR2: SGHDN and FVKESK. CDR3 residues: CASSQEPPARFRHEQYF. CDR3 coding DNA: TGTGCCAGCAGCCAAGAGCCCCCGGCTCGATTTCGGCACGAGCAGTACTTC.

The chain joins TRBV3-1 to TRBJ2-4, with 8 bases lining up with TRBD2. Unmatched junction bases numbered 4, after V lost 0 bases and J lost 0 bases. Germline lookup yields CDR1 LGHDT and CDR2 YNNKEL (reference sequence). The CDR3 loop spans 17 amino acids. The CDR3 protein is CASSQELAGLAKNIQYF. DNA for the CDR3: TGTGCCAGCAGCCAAGAGTTAGCGGGACTAGCCAAAAACATTCAGTACTTC.

This clonotype was counted between two and nine times. The chain is built from TRBV12-3 or TRBV12-4 and TRBJ2-4, with D unresolved. CDR3 length equals 15 residues. V lost 5 bases, J lost 1 base, and 12 bases lay in between. In DNA, the CDR3 is TGTGCCAGCAGTGACCGTGTTAGCGCCAAAAACATTCAGTACTTC. The encoded protein is CASSDRVSAKNIQYF.

The chain employs TRBV5-6 and TRBJ2-5; tentatively, D is TRBD1 (5 bases). The DNA end is more similar to TRBJ2-7, so the J call may be wrong. This CDR3 has 13 residues. In germline, CDR1 is SGHDT, CDR2 YYEEEE. The DNA for the CDR3 is TGTGCCAGCAGCTTACCCAGGGCAACCGAGCAGTACTTC. Its protein product is CASSLPRATEQYF.

The chain uses TRBV7-8 and TRBJ2-1; 11 nucleotides align to TRBD2. In germline, CDR1 is SGHVS, CDR2 FQNEAQ. This CDR3 has 17 amino acids. V was clipped by 5 bases and J by 5 bases; unmatched bases: 11. CDR3 protein: CASSARSGTSGHNEQFF. The CDR3 DNA sequence: TGTGCCAGCAGCGCACGTTCCGGGACTAGCGGCCACAATGAGCAGTTCTTC.

This chain links TRBV12-3 or TRBV12-4 with TRBJ1-1; D uncertain. V gave up 5 bases and J gave up 7 bases, with 17 bases separating them. This CDR3 comprises 14 residues. The CDR3 DNA reads TGTGCCAGCAGTCCAACCAGCAGTAGAGGTGAAGCTTTCTTT. This encodes CASSPTSSRGEAFF.

The J gene is TRBJ2-3, the V gene TRBV2; D gene unclear. Germline assignment: CDR1 SNHLY and CDR2 FYNNEI. The CDR3 sequence is 11 residues long. With 6 bases removed from V and 7 bases from J, the gap between germline ends came to 8 bases. The chain's CDR3 is CASRDLNTQYF. Written as DNA, the CDR3 is TGTGCCAGCAGAGACTTGAATACGCAGTATTTT.

CDR3 residues: CASTYSGAGLQETQYF. In DNA, the CDR3 is TGTGCCAGCACTTATAGCGGGGCCGGGCTCCAAGAGACCCAGTACTTC. The rearrangement uses TRBV12-3 or TRBV12-4 and TRBJ2-5, with TRBD2 matching over 8 bases. J lost 1 base, V lost 7 bases, and 11 bases had no gene match. The CDR3 covers 16 residues.

The chain links TRBV6-5 to TRBJ2-5; 10 bases are a match to TRBD1. The closer fit of TRBJ2-7 to the DNA end suggests the J call may be wrong. Per germline, CDR1 MNHEY and CDR2 SVGAGI. The CDR3 has 17 residues. The CDR3 coding sequence is TGTGCCAGCAGTCTACATGCCGAGACAGGGGGCCTCTACGAGCAGTACTTC. Its protein is CASSLHAETGGLYEQYF.

This clonotype has just a few counts. The V call is TRBV4-2, the J call TRBJ1-1; perhaps TRBD1 as D (6 bases). V was cut by 1 base and J by 1 base, with 13 bases left in between. The CDR3 spans 16 residues. Germline V gene sequence: CDR1 LGHNA, CDR2 YNFKEQ. Here the CDR3 reads CASSQAGAVGNTEAFF. In nucleotides, the CDR3 is TGTGCCAGCAGCCAAGCGGGGGCCGTTGGGAACACTGAAGCTTTCTTT.